Listed below are T cell receptor beta chains from one sample, sequenced in a study of T cells in Graves' hyperthyroidism and ophthalmopathy. TCRdb re-called the multiplex PCR reads through MiXCR, storing one row per CDR3 protein. This table has 550,000 to 600,000 distinct CDR3 sequences, about 45% appearing once. The sequenced sample consisted of peripheral blood or thyroid tissue (not recorded which). The receptors were gathered from an adult woman with Graves' disease, either hyperthyroidism or ophthalmopathy (not recorded which). Each CDR3 is given with its conserved first and last residue. D genes are given only for firm matches. The listing skips clone size in some rows; elsewhere it reads once, few, many or a size class.

.,TRBV10-3,.,TRBJ2-2,CAITRRGDTGELSW,TGTGCCATCACCAGGCGAGGGGACACCGGGGAGCTGTCTTGG
.,TRBV28,.,TRBJ2-2,CSTYYLNTGELFF,TGTTCCACCTACTACTTGAACACCGGGGAGCTGTTTTTT
.,TRBV20-1,.,TRBJ2-7,CSALSPEGNYEQYF,TGCAGTGCACTGTCCCCGGAAGGGAACTACGAGCAGTACTTC
.,TRBV6-4,.,TRBJ1-1,CASSRDQSASEAFF,TGTGCCAGCAGTCGCGACCAGTCAGCCAGTGAAGCTTTCTTT
.,TRBV10-3,.,TRBJ1-3,CAISRTASSGNTIYF,TGTGCCATCAGTAGGACAGCGAGCTCTGGAAACACCATATATTTT
few,TRBV5-1,.,TRBJ2-7,CASSLDSGHEQYF,TGCGCCAGCAGCTTGGATAGCGGCCACGAGCAGTACTTC
.,TRBV3-1,.,TRBJ1-1,CASSHLPGTANTEAFF,TGTGCCAGCAGCCACCTACCTGGGACGGCAAACACTGAAGCTTTCTTT
.,TRBV7-6,.,TRBJ1-3,CASSLGRLTGNTIYF,TGTGCCAGCAGCTTAGGTAGACTGACCGGAAACACCATATATTTT
few,TRBV29-1,TRBD1,TRBJ1-2,CSVEDRVDYGYTF,TGCAGCGTCGAGGACAGGGTGGACTATGGCTACACCTTC
many,TRBV28,.,TRBJ2-7,CATYTVGSYEQYF,TGTGCCACTTACACCGTGGGGTCCTACGAGCAGTACTTC
many,TRBV7-9,.,TRBJ2-5,CASSFRAGVEETQYF,TGTGCCAGCAGCTTCAGGGCAGGGGTGGAAGAGACCCAGTACTTC
many,TRBV12-3/TRBV12-4,.,TRBJ1-1,CASSGTGKNTEAFF,TGTGCCAGCAGTGGGACGGGGAAGAACACTGAAGCTTTCTTT
.,TRBV7-3,.,TRBJ1-5,CASSFLGQHSNQPQHF,TGTGCCAGCAGCTTCCTCGGACAGCATAGCAATCAGCCCCAGCATTTT
.,TRBV10-3,TRBD1,TRBJ2-5,CAISNRDSKETQYF,TGTGCCATCAGTAACCGGGACAGCAAAGAGACCCAGTACTTC
many,TRBV5-1,.,TRBJ2-7,CASSLETDTYEQYF,TGCGCCAGCAGCTTGGAGACAGATACCTACGAGCAGTACTTC
many,TRBV4-1,.,TRBJ1-1,CASRNRGTVNTEAFF,TGCGCCAGCAGAAATAGGGGGACGGTGAACACTGAAGCTTTCTTT